One and the same sample provided the 21 T cell receptor beta chains below, sequenced in a study of identical twins' blood T cells. TCRdb re-called the 5' RACE reads with MiXCR, one entry per CDR3 protein. The data show roughly 380,000 distinct CDR3 sequences, more than 25% seen once. The specimen was PBMCs. These receptor sequences come from a woman aged 18-55 years in good health.

This clonotype came up a few times. The chain links TRBV12-3 or TRBV12-4 to TRBJ1-6; D unresolved. The CDR3 consists of 13 residues. Trimming took off 1 base at V and 8 bases at J, with 6 bases between the two ends. CDR3 sequence reads: CASSLVMHSPLHF. For the CDR3, the DNA is TGTGCCAGCAGTTTAGTAATGCATTCACCCCTCCACTTT.

V and J are TRBV29-1 and TRBJ1-1; unclear D gene. The CDR3 runs to 10 residues. V was clipped by 4 bases and J by 7 bases, with 7 bases between them. The germline gives CDR1 SQVTM, CDR2 ANQGSEA. The CDR3 sequence is CSVGGSEAFF. CDR3 bases: TGCAGCGTTGGTGGGAGTGAAGCTTTCTTT.

The table lists this clonotype with a few counts. Its ends do not fully match the called genes, so a read error is possible. The J gene is TRBJ1-4, the V gene TRBV28; 8 nucleotides align to TRBD1. CDR1 and CDR2 (germline): MDHEN, SYDVKM. The CDR3 has 13 residues. The chain's CDR3 is CAIQQGGNEKLSF. CDR3 DNA: TGTGCCATCCAACAGGGGGGGAATGAAAAACTGTCTTTT. Full variable domain (missing parts from reference TRBV28 and TRBJ1-4): DVKVTQSSRYLVKRTGEKVFLECVQDMDHENMFWYRQDPGLGLRLIYFSYDVKMKEKGDIPEGYSVSREKKERFSLILESASTNQTSMYLCAIQQGGNEKLSFGSGTQLSVL.

This clonotype showed up just a few times. The chain uses TRBV14 and TRBJ2-7; D could derive from TRBD1 or TRBD2 (5 bases each). Germline CDR1 is SGHDN and CDR2 is FVKESK. The V end lost 5 bases, the J end lost 4 bases, and 12 bases lay between the germline ends. The CDR3 is 13 amino acids. The CDR3 protein is CASSNLGAYEQYF. The CDR3 DNA follows: TGTGCCAGCAGCAATCTCGGGGCTTACGAGCAGTACTTC.

The chain is built from TRBV6-2 or TRBV6-3 and TRBJ1-1; D is uncertain. This CDR3 contains 13 residues. V was shortened by 2 bases and J by 2 bases, with 6 bases between the two germline ends. Germline values: CDR1 MNHEY, CDR2 SVGEGT. For the CDR3, the DNA is TGTGCCAGCAGTTACCTCTATAACACTGAAGCTTTCTTT. Amino acid sequence: CASSYLYNTEAFF.

The V call is TRBV2, the J call TRBJ1-1; 8 positions agree with TRBD1. The V gene's germline CDR1 is SNHLY and CDR2 FYNNEI. CDR3 length equals 16 residues. The V gene end was trimmed by 8 bases and the J gene end by 5 bases; junction bases not matched to a gene: 16. CDR3: CASSFHKDRGGTEAFF. The DNA of the CDR3 is TGTGCCAGCTCGTTCCATAAAGACAGGGGCGGAACTGAAGCTTTCTTT. Supplemented by reference TRBV2 and TRBJ1-1, the full variable domain reads EPEVTQTPSHQVTQMGQEVILRCVPISNHLYFYWYRQILGQKVEFLVSFYNNEISEKSEIFDDQFSVERPDGSNFTLKIRSTKLEDSAMYFCASSFHKDRGGTEAFFGQGTRLTVV.

This clonotype has more than one count but fewer than ten. The gene calls are TRBV2 and TRBJ2-1; tentatively, D is TRBD2 (5 bases). From germline, CDR1 is SNHLY and CDR2 FYNNEI. The V and J ends lost 3 bases and 6 bases respectively, with 15 bases between them. The CDR3 is made up of 15 amino acids. This chain's CDR3 is CASSDWRVSPNEQFF. DNA of the CDR3: TGTGCCAGCAGTGATTGGCGGGTCTCCCCCAATGAGCAGTTCTTC.

The chain has TRBV11-2 and TRBJ2-1, with 15 bases lining up with TRBD2. V shed 2 bases and J 9 bases; nucleotides not matched to a gene: 8. CDR3 length: 17 residues. Per germline, CDR1 SGHAT and CDR2 FQNNGV. The chain's CDR3 is CASSLPGLAGGSREQFF. The CDR3, as DNA: TGTGCCAGCAGCTTACCGGGACTAGCGGGAGGAAGTCGTGAGCAGTTCTTC.

A few counts support this clonotype. CDR3 DNA sequence: TGCGCCAGCAGCTGGGGACTAGCGGGGTCCTCCTACAATGAGCAGTTCTTC. It codes for CASSWGLAGSSYNEQFF. V gene TRBV5-1 combines with J gene TRBJ2-1; 13 bases map to TRBD2. V lost 3 bases to trimming and J lost 0 bases; unmatched junction nucleotides: 3. Germline V gives CDR1 SGHRS, CDR2 YFSETQ. The CDR3 contains 17 residues.

This clonotype was found a few times. CDR3 bases: TGTGCCAGCAGATTGCAGGGGCTTGGTAATTCACCCCTCCACTTT. Translated, it gives CASRLQGLGNSPLHF. The chain is built from TRBV7-2 and TRBJ1-6, with D possibly being TRBD1 (6 bases). The germline V and J ends were trimmed by 6 bases and 6 bases, with 15 bases remaining between them. The CDR3 has 15 amino acids. CDR1 and CDR2 (germline): SGHTA, FQGNSA.

This clonotype was observed a few times. The genes are TRBV10-3 and TRBJ1-2; 7 positions match TRBD1. The CDR3 is 13 amino acids. CDR1 ENHRY and CDR2 SYGVKD come from the germline V gene. With 7 bases clipped from V and 7 bases from J, the junction kept 9 bases outside the gene matches. CDR3 in DNA: TGTGCCATCACCGAGGAGGGGGCTAGTGGCTACACCTTC. This gives the protein CAITEEGASGYTF.

V gene TRBV20-1 combines with J gene TRBJ2-5; possibly TRBD1 for D (6 bases). Germline-derived CDR1 and CDR2 are DFQATT and SNEGSKA (reference sequence). The CDR3 has 13 residues. The germline V and J ends were trimmed by 3 bases and 3 bases, with 11 bases remaining between them. CDR3 in DNA: TGCAGTGCTAGCGGGACAATAAAAGAGACCCAGTACTTC. As protein: CSASGTIKETQYF.

This clonotype came up a few times. The chain carries TRBV28 and TRBJ1-4, with TRBD1 as a possible D gene (6 bases). The CDR3 runs 13 residues. In germline, CDR1 is MDHEN, CDR2 SYDVKM. The CDR3 bases are TGTGGAACCGGAGGGGGATCGAATGAAAAACTGTTTTTT. Protein product: CGTGGGSNEKLFF.

This clonotype was counted ten times or more. The chain joins TRBV12-3 or TRBV12-4 to TRBJ1-2; D unclear. There are 11 residues in the CDR3. Trimming took off 5 bases at V and 4 bases at J, with 5 bases between the two ends. CDR3 nucleotide sequence: TGTGCCAGCAGTGACCTCTATGGCTACACCTTC. This gives the protein CASSDLYGYTF.

This clonotype was recorded many times. V gene TRBV7-2 combines with J gene TRBJ2-4, with 10 nucleotides matching TRBD2. The CDR3 contains 15 residues. J was trimmed by 6 bases and V by 5 bases; bases with no gene match: 7. Looked up from germline, CDR1 is SGHTA and CDR2 is FQGNSA. The CDR3 coding sequence is TGTGCCAGCAGCCAACTAGCGGGGTTCACAAACATTCAGTACTTC. This codes for CASSQLAGFTNIQYF.

The rearrangement joins TRBV10-3 to TRBJ2-3; D ambiguous. The CDR3 has 14 amino acids. In germline, CDR1 is ENHRY, CDR2 SYGVKD. Trimming cost V 0 bases and J 3 bases, with 7 bases left between them. The CDR3 nucleotides are TGTGCCATCAGTGAGTCGTATGGGACAGATACGCAGTATTTT. This translates into CAISESYGTDTQYF.

This chain connects TRBV20-1 to TRBJ2-3; D call uncertain. CDR1 is DFQATT, CDR2 SNEGSKA, per germline (reference sequence). V was cut by 6 bases and J by 2 bases, with 6 bases left in between. This CDR3 region has 11 residues. CDR3 sequence reads: CSASDTDTQYF. The CDR3 coding sequence is TGCAGTGCCTCCGACACAGATACGCAGTATTTT.

This clonotype was observed a handful of times. This sequence joins TRBV20-1 and TRBJ1-1; D remains ambiguous. The V end lost 3 bases, the J end lost 9 bases, and 20 bases lay between the germline ends. This CDR3 spans 14 amino acids. Germline lookup yields CDR1 DFQATT and CDR2 SNEGSKA (reference sequence). The CDR3 DNA is TGCAGTGCTAGTCCTGTCTTAGGATCCAGAAAAGCTTTCTTT. Its translation: CSASPVLGSRKAFF.

This clonotype was observed a handful of times. The V and J genes are TRBV7-2 and TRBJ2-1; the match to TRBD2 covers 12 bases. CDR3 size: 16 residues. Germline loops: CDR1 SGHTA, CDR2 FQGNSA. The trim removed 3 bases at V and 4 bases at J, leaving 4 bases unmatched. The CDR3 loop is CASSFPLAGGYNEQFF. CDR3 DNA sequence: TGTGCCAGCAGCTTTCCACTAGCGGGAGGTTACAATGAGCAGTTCTTC.

Only a few counts were recorded for this clonotype. This chain joins TRBV27 and TRBJ1-2; tentatively, D is TRBD1 (5 bases). V was cut by 5 bases and J by 6 bases, with 13 bases left in between. Germline V gene data show CDR1 as MNHEY and CDR2 as SMNVEV (reference sequence). The CDR3 extends over 13 amino acids. In nucleotides, the CDR3 is TGTGCCAGCAGTCCTGGGGGTGGTGATGGCTACACCTTC. Translating gives CASSPGGGDGYTF.

The chain combines TRBV12-3 or TRBV12-4 with TRBJ1-4; D perhaps matches TRBD1 (6 bases). The ends were cut back, 7 bases at V and 4 bases at J, with 16 bases in the middle. CDR3 length: 15 residues. CDR3 bases: TGTGCCAGCATTCCTACCGGGGGGCGTAATGAAAAACTGTTTTTT. Its protein is CASIPTGGRNEKLFF.